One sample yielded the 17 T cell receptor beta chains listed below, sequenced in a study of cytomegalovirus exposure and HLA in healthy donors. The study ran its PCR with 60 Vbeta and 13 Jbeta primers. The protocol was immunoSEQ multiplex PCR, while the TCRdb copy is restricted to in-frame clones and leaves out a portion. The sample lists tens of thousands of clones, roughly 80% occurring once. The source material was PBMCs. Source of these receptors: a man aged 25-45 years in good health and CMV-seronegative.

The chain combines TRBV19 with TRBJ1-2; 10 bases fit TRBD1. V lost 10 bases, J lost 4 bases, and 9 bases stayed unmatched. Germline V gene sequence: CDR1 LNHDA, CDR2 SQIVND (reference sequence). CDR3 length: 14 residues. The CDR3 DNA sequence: TGTGCCACCGGACCGGGACAGGGGTTCTATGGCTACACCTTC. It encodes CATGPGQGFYGYTF.

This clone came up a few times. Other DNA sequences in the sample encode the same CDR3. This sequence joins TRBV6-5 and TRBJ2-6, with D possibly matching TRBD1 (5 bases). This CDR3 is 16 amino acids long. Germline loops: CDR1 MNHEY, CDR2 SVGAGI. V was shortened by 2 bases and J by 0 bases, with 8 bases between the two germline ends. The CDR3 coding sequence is TGTGCCAGCAGTTACGGGCAGGGCTCTGGGGCCAACGTCCTGACTTTC. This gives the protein CASSYGQGSGANVLTF.

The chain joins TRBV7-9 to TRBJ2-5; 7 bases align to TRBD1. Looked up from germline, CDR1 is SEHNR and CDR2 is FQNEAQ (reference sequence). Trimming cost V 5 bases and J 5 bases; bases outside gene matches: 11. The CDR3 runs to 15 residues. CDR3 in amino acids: CASSASARGWETQYF. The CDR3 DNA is TGTGCCAGCAGCGCCTCGGCCAGGGGGTGGGAGACCCAGTACTTC.

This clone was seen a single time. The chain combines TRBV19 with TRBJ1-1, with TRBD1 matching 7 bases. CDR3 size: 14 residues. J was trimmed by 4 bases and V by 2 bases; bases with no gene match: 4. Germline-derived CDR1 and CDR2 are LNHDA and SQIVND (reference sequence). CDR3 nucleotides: TGTGCCAGTAGTATAACAGGGGTGGCCACTGAAGCTTTCTTT. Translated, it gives CASSITGVATEAFF.

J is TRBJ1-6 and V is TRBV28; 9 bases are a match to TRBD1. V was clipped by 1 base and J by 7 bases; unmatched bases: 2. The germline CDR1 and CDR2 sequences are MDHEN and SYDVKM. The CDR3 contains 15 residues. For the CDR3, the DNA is TGTGCCAGCAGTTTATCAGGGACAGGGAATTCACCCCTCCACTTT. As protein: CASSLSGTGNSPLHF.

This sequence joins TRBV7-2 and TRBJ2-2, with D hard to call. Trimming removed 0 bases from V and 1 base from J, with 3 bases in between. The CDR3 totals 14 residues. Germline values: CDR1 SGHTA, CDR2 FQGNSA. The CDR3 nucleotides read TGTGCCAGCAGCTTAGCACAGAACACCGGGGAGCTGTTTTTT. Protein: CASSLAQNTGELFF.

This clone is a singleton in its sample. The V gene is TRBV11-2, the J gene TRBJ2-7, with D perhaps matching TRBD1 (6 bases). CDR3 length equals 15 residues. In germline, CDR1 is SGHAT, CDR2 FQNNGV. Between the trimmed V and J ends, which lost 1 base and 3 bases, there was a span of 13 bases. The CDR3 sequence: CASSLVGAGFYEQYF. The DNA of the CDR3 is TGTGCCAGCAGCTTAGTGGGGGCAGGGTTCTACGAGCAGTACTTC.

Here the CDR3 reads CASSVVIAGLQETQYF. In DNA, the CDR3 is TGTGCCAGCAGCGTAGTGATAGCGGGGCTCCAAGAGACCCAGTACTTC. The J gene is TRBJ2-5, the V gene TRBV9; 8 nucleotides line up with TRBD2. CDR1 and CDR2 (germline): SGDLS, YYNGEE. The CDR3 sequence is 16 residues long. The V gene end was trimmed by 0 bases and the J gene end by 1 base; junction bases not matched to a gene: 5.

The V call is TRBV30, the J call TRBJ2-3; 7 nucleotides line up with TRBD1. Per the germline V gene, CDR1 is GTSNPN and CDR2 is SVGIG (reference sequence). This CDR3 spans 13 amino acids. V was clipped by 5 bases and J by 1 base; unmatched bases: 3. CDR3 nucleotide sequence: TGTGCCTGGGACAGGGCCGGCACAGATACGCAGTATTTT. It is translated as CAWDRAGTDTQYF.

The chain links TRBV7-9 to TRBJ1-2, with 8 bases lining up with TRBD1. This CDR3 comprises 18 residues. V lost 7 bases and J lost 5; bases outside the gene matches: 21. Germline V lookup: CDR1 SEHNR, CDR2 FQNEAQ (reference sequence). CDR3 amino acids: CASTLSPGGHTGGYGYTF. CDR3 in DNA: TGTGCCAGCACCCTTTCGCCAGGGGGACACACAGGGGGATATGGCTACACCTTC.

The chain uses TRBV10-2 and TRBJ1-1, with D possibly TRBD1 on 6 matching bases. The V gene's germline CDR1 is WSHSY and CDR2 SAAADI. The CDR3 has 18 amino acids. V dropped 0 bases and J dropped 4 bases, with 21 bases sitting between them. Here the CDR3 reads CASSESWDIGFVGTEAFF. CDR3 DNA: TGCGCCAGCAGTGAGTCGTGGGACATCGGGTTTGTGGGCACTGAAGCTTTCTTT.

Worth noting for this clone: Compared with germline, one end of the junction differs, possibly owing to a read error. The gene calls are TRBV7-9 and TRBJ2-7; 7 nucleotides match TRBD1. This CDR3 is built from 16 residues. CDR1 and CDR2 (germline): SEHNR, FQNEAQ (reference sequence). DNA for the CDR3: TGTTCCAGCAGCGCTTACAGGGGCCATCTCTCCTACGAGCAGTACTTC. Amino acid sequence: CSSSAYRGHLSYEQYF.

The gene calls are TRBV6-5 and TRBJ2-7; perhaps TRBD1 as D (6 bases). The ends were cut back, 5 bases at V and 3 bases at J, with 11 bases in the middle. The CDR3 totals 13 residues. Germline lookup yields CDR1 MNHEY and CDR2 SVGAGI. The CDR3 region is CASSRYRVYEQYF. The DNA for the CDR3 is TGTGCCAGCAGTAGGTACAGGGTCTACGAGCAGTACTTC.

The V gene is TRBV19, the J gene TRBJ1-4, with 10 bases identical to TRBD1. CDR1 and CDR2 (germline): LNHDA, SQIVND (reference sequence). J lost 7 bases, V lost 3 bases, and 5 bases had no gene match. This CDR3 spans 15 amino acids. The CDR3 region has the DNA TGTGCCAGTAGTATTGGGACAGGGGAAACTGAAAAACTGTTTTTT. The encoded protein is CASSIGTGETEKLFF.

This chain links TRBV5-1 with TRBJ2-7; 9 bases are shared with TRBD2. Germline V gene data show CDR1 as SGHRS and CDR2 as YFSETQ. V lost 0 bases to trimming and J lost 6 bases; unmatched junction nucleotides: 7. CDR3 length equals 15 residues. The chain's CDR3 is CASSLASGRFREQYF. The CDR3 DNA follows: TGCGCCAGCAGCTTGGCAAGCGGGAGGTTTCGCGAGCAGTACTTC. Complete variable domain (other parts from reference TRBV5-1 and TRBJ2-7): KAGVTQTPRYLIKTRGQQVTLSCSPISGHRSVSWYQQTPGQGLQFLFEYFSETQRNKGNFPGRFSGRQFSNSRSEMNVSTLELGDSALYLCASSLASGRFREQYFGPGTRLTVT.

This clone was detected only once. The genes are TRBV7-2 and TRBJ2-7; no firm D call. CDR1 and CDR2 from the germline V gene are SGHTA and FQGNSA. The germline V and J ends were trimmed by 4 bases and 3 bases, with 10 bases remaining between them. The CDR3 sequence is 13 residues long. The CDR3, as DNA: TGTGCCAGCAGCTCGCGACTGGGCTACGAGCAGTACTTC. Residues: CASSSRLGYEQYF.

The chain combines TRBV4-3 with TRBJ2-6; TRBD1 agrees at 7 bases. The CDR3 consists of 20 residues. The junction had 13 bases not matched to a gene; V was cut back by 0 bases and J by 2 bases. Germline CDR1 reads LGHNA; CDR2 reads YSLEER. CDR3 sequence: CASSQDRAGGLRTGANVLTF. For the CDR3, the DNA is TGCGCCAGCAGCCAAGATAGGGCAGGGGGTTTGAGAACTGGGGCCAACGTCCTGACTTTC.